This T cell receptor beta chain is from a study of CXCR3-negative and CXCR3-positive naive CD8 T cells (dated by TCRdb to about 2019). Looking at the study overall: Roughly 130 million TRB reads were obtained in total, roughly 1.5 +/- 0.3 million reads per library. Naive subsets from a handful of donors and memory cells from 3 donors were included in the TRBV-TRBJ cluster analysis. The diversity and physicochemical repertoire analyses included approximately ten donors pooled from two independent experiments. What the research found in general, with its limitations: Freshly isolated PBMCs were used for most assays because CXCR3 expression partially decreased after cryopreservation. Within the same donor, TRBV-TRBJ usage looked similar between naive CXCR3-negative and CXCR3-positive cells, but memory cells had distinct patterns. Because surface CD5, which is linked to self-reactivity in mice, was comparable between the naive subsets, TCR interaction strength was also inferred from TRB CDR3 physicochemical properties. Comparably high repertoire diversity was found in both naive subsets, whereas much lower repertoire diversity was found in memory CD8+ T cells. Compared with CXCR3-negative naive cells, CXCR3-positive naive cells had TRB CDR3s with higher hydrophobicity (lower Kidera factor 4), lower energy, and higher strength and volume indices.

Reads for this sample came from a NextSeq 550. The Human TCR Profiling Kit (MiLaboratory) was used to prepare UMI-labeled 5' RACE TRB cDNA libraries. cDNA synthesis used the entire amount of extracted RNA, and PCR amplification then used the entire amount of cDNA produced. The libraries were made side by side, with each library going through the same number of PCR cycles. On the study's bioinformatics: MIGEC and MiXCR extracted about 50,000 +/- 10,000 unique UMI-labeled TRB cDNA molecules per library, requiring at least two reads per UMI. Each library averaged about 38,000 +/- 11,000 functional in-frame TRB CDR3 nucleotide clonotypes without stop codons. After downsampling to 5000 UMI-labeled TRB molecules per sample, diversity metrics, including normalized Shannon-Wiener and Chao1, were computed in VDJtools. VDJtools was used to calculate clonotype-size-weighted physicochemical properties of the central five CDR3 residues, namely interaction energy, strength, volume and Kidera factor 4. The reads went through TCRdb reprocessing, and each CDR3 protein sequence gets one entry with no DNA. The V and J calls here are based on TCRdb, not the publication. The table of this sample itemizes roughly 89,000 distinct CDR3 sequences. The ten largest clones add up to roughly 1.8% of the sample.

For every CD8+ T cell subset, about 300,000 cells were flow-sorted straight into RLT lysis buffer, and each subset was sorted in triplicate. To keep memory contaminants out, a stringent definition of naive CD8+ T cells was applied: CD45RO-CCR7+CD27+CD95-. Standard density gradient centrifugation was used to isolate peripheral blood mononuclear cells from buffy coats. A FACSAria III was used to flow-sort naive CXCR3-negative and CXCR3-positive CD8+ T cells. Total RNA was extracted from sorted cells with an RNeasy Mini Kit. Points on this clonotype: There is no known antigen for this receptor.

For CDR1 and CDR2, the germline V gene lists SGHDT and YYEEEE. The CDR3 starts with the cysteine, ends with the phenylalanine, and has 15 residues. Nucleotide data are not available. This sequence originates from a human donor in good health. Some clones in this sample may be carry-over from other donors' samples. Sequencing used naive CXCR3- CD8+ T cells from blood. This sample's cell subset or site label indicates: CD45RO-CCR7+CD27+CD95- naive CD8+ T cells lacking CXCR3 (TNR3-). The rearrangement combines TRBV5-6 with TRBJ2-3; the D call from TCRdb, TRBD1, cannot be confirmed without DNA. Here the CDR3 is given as CASSYQTDYTDTQYF.